The T cell receptor beta chain described here comes from a study of CD4 and CD8 cells across lung adenocarcinoma regions (dated by TCRdb to 2016 to 2019). Regarding the research as a whole: The study compared tumor centers with tumor margins to examine intratumor heterogeneity of the T cell receptor repertoire.

Patients with localized lung adenocarcinoma, a subtype of non-small cell lung cancer, were used as donors. The samples were taken from the centers of localized lung adenocarcinomas. For TCR repertoire analysis, CD4+ T cells from tumor tissue were profiled separately from CD8+ T cells. As encoded in the germline V gene, CDR1 is MNHNS while CDR2 is SASEGT. The CDR3, cysteine through phenylalanine, is 15 amino acids long. Only the CDR3 DNA is retained, 45 bases long and in frame from the first base. V loses 6 bases, J loses 0 bases, and the germline ends lie 13 bases apart. Remarks on this clonotype: Its antigen specificity is not known. No much larger clone exists at a distance of one base, and base qualities are not known.

Receptor libraries were prepared by PCR. Sequencer: HiSeq X Ten. The public reads were reprocessed in TCRdb via fastp at Q25 and MiXCR, keeping in-frame beta chains. Entries are consolidated by CDR3 protein sequence, retaining the most common genes and DNA. This sample comprises fewer than 7,500 distinct CDR3 sequences, 51% of them detected only once. The ten biggest clones cover 25% to 30% of the sample. Sequences were obtained from CD4+ T cells from the center of a lung tumor. What the cell subset or site label conveys for this sample: tumor center region. The TCR originated in a female donor with lung adenocarcinoma. The CD4 and CD8 labels of this study may be unreliable. The V and J segments used are TRBV6-1 and TRBJ2-3; the D gene remains uncertain. The CDR3 here reads CASRAVLGSTDTQYF. The nucleotide sequence is given as TGTGCCAGCAGGGCCGTCTTGGGGAGCACAGATACGCAGTATTTT.